This T cell receptor (beta chain) derives from a study of memory CD4+ T cells and cytomegalovirus serostatus. The study's findings and limits: A US-trained random forest predicted CMV serostatus with median AUC around 0.92.

Original data processing: After removing out-of-frame reads, around 2,000,000 distinct TCRbeta sequences remained. Sequenced by immunoSEQ multiplex PCR; TCRdb stores in-frame clones only, minus some. V and J calls and clone size are as listed in that table; D and trimming were resolved from the DNA. The table lists 55,000 to 75,000 clones, around 83% of them singletons. Single viable CD3+CD4+CD8-CD45RO+ cells were sorted as the memory CD4+ T cells. Donors' CMV status reflects serum IgG against pp150, pp28, p38, p52. CD4+ T cells were isolated by positive magnetic selection. Of note for this clone: Its specificity is not known.

Sequencing used memory CD4+ T cells from blood. The receptor was isolated from an adult in good health and CMV-seronegative.

The CDR3 loop is CASSYSRGEDEQYF. The DNA for the CDR3 is TGTGCCAGCAGTTACTCGAGAGGAGAAGACGAGCAGTACTTC. The chain has TRBV6-5 and TRBJ2-7; no reliable D call. Trimming stripped 0 bases from V and 5 bases from J, with 11 bases between. Germline assignment: CDR1 MNHEY and CDR2 SVGAGI. The CDR3 covers 14 residues.